The 13 T cell receptor beta chains given below trace back to one sample, sequenced in a study of blood T cell repertoires in COVID-19. Method: immunoSEQ multiplex PCR; TCRdb's copy keeps in-frame clones and lacks some. Among 200,000 or so clones listed, roughly four fifths were seen once. The sample consisted of PBMCs or T cells enriched from blood (not recorded which). The receptors were sampled from a woman aged 45-65 years who had been exposed to COVID-19.

This chain links TRBV11-2 with TRBJ2-1, with 10 bases identical to TRBD2. V dropped 5 bases and J dropped 2; count of bases not matched to a gene: 3. Per germline, CDR1 SGHAT and CDR2 FQNNGV. The CDR3 totals 15 residues. CDR3 loop: CASSILAGAYNEQFF. As DNA, the CDR3 is TGTGCCAGCAGCATCCTAGCGGGGGCCTACAATGAGCAGTTCTTC.

The V gene is TRBV7-2, the J gene TRBJ2-1; D possibly corresponds to TRBD2 (6 bases). Trimming shortened V by 7 bases and J by 9 bases, and 19 bases separated the two germline ends. CDR3 length equals 14 residues. CDR1 is SGHTA and CDR2 is FQGNSA in the germline V gene. The CDR3 coding sequence is TGTGCCAGCACCCTAGTCATTGGACTACGTGAGCAGTTCTTC. It translates to CASTLVIGLREQFF.

The chain has TRBV3-1 (or the pseudogene TRBV3-2) and TRBJ2-3, with a weak D call TRBD2 (5 bases). Trimming cost V 4 bases and J 2 bases, with 13 bases left between them. CDR1 LGHDT and CDR2 YNNKEL come from the germline V gene (reference sequence). This CDR3 has 15 residues. CDR3 amino acids: CASSLRTFFTDTQYF. CDR3 bases: TGTGCCAGCAGCCTTCGGACTTTTTTCACAGATACGCAGTATTTT.

This chain uses TRBV29-1 with TRBJ1-2, with 7 bases matching TRBD1. After removal of 5 bases from V and 5 bases from J, the junction contained 17 bases not matched to a gene. The V gene's germline CDR1 is SQVTM and CDR2 ANQGSEA. This CDR3 has 16 amino acids. The chain's CDR3 is CSVYDRDRNLRYGYTF. DNA of the CDR3: TGCAGCGTTTATGACCGGGACAGAAACTTAAGATATGGCTACACCTTC.

This clone showed up just a few times. The rearrangement joins TRBV6-1 to TRBJ2-3; 10 bases match TRBD2. The CDR3 has 15 amino acids. In germline, CDR1 is MNHNS, CDR2 SASEGT. Losses at the gene ends were 2 bases for V and 3 bases for J; bases not matched to a gene: 2. The CDR3 here is CASSELAGVTDTQYF. CDR3 bases: TGTGCCAGCAGTGAACTAGCGGGGGTTACAGATACGCAGTATTTT.

The V call is TRBV5-1, the J call TRBJ1-1; TRBD1 matches 9 bases. The CDR3 covers 17 residues. Germline V gene sequence: CDR1 SGHRS, CDR2 YFSETQ. V shed 4 bases and J 0 bases; nucleotides not matched to a gene: 10. In DNA form, the CDR3 reads TGCGCCAGCAGCCCGGGACAGGGTCTAAGAATGAACACTGAAGCTTTCTTT. Encoded protein: CASSPGQGLRMNTEAFF.

This chain links TRBV5-4 with TRBJ2-6; unclear D gene. The CDR3 runs to 14 residues. Trimming pared 7 bases from V and 2 bases from J, leaving 10 bases between. Germline CDR1 and CDR2: SGHNT and YYREEE (reference sequence). DNA of the CDR3: TGTGCCAGCGGCAGGCAGCCTGGGGCCAACGTCCTGACTTTC. Translating it yields CASGRQPGANVLTF.

Note on this clone: This sample includes further DNA sequences coding for the same CDR3. This chain uses TRBV7-8 with TRBJ1-4; D call uncertain. Germline values: CDR1 SGHVS, CDR2 FQNEAQ. V was trimmed by 1 base and J by 5 bases, leaving 8 bases between them. This CDR3 has 14 amino acids. This CDR3 reads CASSLGHRNEKLFF. CDR3 in DNA: TGTGCCAGCAGCTTAGGACACCGAAATGAAAAACTGTTTTTT.

The table lists this clone with a count of one. This chain connects TRBV6-1 to TRBJ2-7, with D possibly TRBD2 on 6 matching bases. This CDR3 has 11 amino acids. Trimming stripped 3 bases from V and 11 bases from J, with 11 bases between. Germline CDR1 reads MNHNS; CDR2 reads SASEGT. CDR3 bases: TGTGCCAGCAGTGAGTGGGGGGTTGAGTACTTC. Translation gives CASSEWGVEYF.

The J gene is TRBJ1-2, the V gene TRBV5-6; the D is unclear. With 0 bases removed from V and 8 bases from J, the gap between germline ends came to 14 bases. The germline V gene has CDR1 SGHDT and CDR2 YYEEEE. The CDR3 loop spans 14 amino acids. The CDR3 spells CASSLERVRDGYTF. The CDR3 DNA is TGTGCCAGCAGCTTGGAGCGGGTAAGAGACGGCTACACCTTC.

The rearrangement uses TRBV5-4 and TRBJ2-5, with 9 bases lining up with TRBD2. The CDR3 length is 15 residues. After removal of 0 bases from V and 1 base from J, the junction contained 1 base not matched to a gene. Germline V gives CDR1 SGHNT, CDR2 YYREEE (reference sequence). The CDR3 protein is CASSLEAGGQETQYF. The CDR3 DNA reads TGTGCCAGCAGCTTGGAAGCGGGGGGCCAAGAGACCCAGTACTTC.

The chain links TRBV7-2 to TRBJ2-6, with 8 bases identical to TRBD2. The CDR3 runs 17 residues. The V segment lost 5 bases and the J segment 4 bases; nucleotides outside the gene matches: 10. Germline V gene data show CDR1 as SGHTA and CDR2 as FQGNSA. The CDR3, as DNA: TGTGCCAGCAGCCCCGGGAGGGGGGCCTCCGGGGCCAACGTCCTGACTTTC. Its translation: CASSPGRGASGANVLTF.

The chain links TRBV27 to TRBJ2-2, with D perhaps TRBD1 (5 bases). V was cut by 0 bases and J by 4 bases, with 9 bases left in between. CDR1 is MNHEY and CDR2 is SMNVEV in the germline V gene (reference sequence). The CDR3 is 15 residues long. The CDR3 loop reads CASSLSLRGTGELFF. In DNA, the CDR3 is TGTGCCAGCAGTTTATCACTAAGGGGCACCGGGGAGCTGTTTTTT.